These 21 T cell receptor beta chains were sequenced from one sample in a study of identical twins. TCRdb reanalysed the 5' RACE reads using MiXCR and keeps one entry per CDR3 protein. The sample holds nearly 650,000 distinct CDR3 sequences, around 7.5% seen once. These data also featured in a second study, about yellow fever vaccine responses in identical twins.

Sequencing was performed on PBMCs. These receptors were collected from a woman between 18 and 29 years old in good health.

This clonotype appeared a few times. The V gene is TRBV12-3 or TRBV12-4, the J gene TRBJ2-7, with 7 nucleotides matching TRBD2. V trimming: 2 bases; J trimming: 2 bases; junction bases outside the gene matches: 6. The CDR3 loop spans 15 amino acids. For the CDR3, the DNA is TGTGCCAGCAGTTTAATGGCTAGCGGAGCCTACGAGCAGTACTTC. This translates into CASSLMASGAYEQYF.

This clonotype was observed many times. The rearrangement joins TRBV10-3 to TRBJ2-7; weak D call: TRBD1 (5 bases). The CDR3 extends over 15 amino acids. Trimming cost V 6 bases and J 3 bases, with 18 bases left between them. Germline V gene data show CDR1 as ENHRY and CDR2 as SYGVKD. The CDR3, as DNA: TGTGCCATCAGCCGATACAGAGGTCAGGGCTACGAGCAGTACGTC. Protein: CAISRYRGQGYEQYV.

This clonotype showed up just a few times. The chain recombines TRBV25-1 with TRBJ2-5, with a weak D call TRBD1 (5 bases). There are 14 residues in the CDR3. Germline V gene data show CDR1 as MGHDK and CDR2 as SYGVNS. Trimming took off 6 bases at V and 5 bases at J, with 16 bases between the two ends. The CDR3 region is CASRQGVSWETQYF. The CDR3 DNA follows: TGTGCCAGCAGACAAGGGGTTAGCTGGGAGACCCAGTACTTC.

The sample holds a few counts of this clonotype. The chain joins TRBV14 to TRBJ2-5; D unclear. The germline CDR1 and CDR2 sequences are SGHDN and FVKESK. The CDR3 has 15 residues. The V and J ends lost 0 bases and 2 bases respectively, with 10 bases between them. CDR3 in amino acids: CASSQEGHNQETQYF. The CDR3 coding sequence is TGTGCCAGCAGCCAAGAGGGTCATAATCAAGAGACCCAGTACTTC.

This clonotype was seen many times. The chain combines TRBV7-2 with TRBJ1-2; D perhaps matches TRBD1 (6 bases). V lost 2 bases and J 7 bases, leaving 14 bases between the germline ends. This CDR3 has 14 residues. CDR1 and CDR2 from the germline V gene are SGHTA and FQGNSA. CDR3 bases: TGTGCCAGCAGCTTAACACAGGGACGGGGTGGCTACACCTTC. Translating it yields CASSLTQGRGGYTF. Supplemented by reference TRBV7-2 and TRBJ1-2, the full variable domain reads GAGVSQSPSNKVTEKGKDVELRCDPISGHTALYWYRQSLGQGLEFLIYFQGNSAPDKSGLPSDRFSAERTGGSVSTLTIQRTQQEDSAVYLCASSLTQGRGGYTFGSGTRLTVV.

This clonotype counts as medium-sized. The rearrangement links TRBV12-3 or TRBV12-4 to TRBJ2-1; tentative D call: TRBD1 (5 bases). The CDR3 is 12 amino acids. The germline V and J ends were trimmed by 6 bases and 6 bases, with 9 bases remaining between them. CDR3 protein: CASSLGPNEQFF. CDR3 sequence (DNA): TGTGCCAGCAGCTTGGGGCCCAATGAGCAGTTCTTC.

Ten or more counts support this clonotype. V and J are TRBV10-2 and TRBJ2-7, with 11 nucleotides matching TRBD2. V lost 3 bases, J lost 13 bases, and 5 bases stayed unmatched. CDR1 and CDR2 from the germline V gene are WSHSY and SAAADI. CDR3 length equals 12 residues. CDR3 nucleotide sequence: TGCGCCAGCAGTGAAACTAGCGGGGGTCTATACGTC. Its translation: CASSETSGGLYV.

This clonotype has just a few counts. The genes are TRBV7-9 and TRBJ2-7; TRBD1 matches 9 bases. V was pared by 7 bases and J by 1 base, with 5 bases of the junction left unmatched. The CDR3 has 14 residues. Germline V gives CDR1 SEHNR, CDR2 FQNEAQ (reference sequence). The DNA for the CDR3 is TGTGCCAGCACCGCGGGGACAGGGTCCTACGAGCAGTACTTC. Protein product: CASTAGTGSYEQYF. The whole variable domain, filled in from reference TRBV7-9 and TRBJ2-7, reads DTGVSQNPRHKITKRGQNVTFRCDPISEHNRLYWYRQTLGQGPEFLTYFQNEAQLEKSRLLSDRFSAERPKGSFSTLEIQRTEQGDSAMYLCASTAGTGSYEQYFGPGTRLTVT.

A remark on this clonotype: This may be a read error, as it is one base from a much larger clone. The chain links TRBV2 to TRBJ2-6, with a tentative D call TRBD2 (5 bases). The CDR3 is 15 residues long. The germline V and J ends were trimmed by 3 bases and 2 bases, with 8 bases remaining between them. Per the germline V gene, CDR1 is SNHLY and CDR2 is FYNNEI. The CDR3 DNA reads TGTGCCAGCAGTGATAAGGGAGCTGGGGCCAACGTCCTGACTTTC. This sequence encodes CASSDKGAGANVLTF.

Ten or more counts support this clonotype. The chain links TRBV27 to TRBJ2-7, with D uncertain. Germline CDR1 is MNHEY and CDR2 is SMNVEV (reference sequence). The CDR3 sequence is 13 residues long. Trimming stripped 2 bases from V and 2 bases from J, with 7 bases between. CDR3 nucleotide sequence: TGTGCCAGCAGTTTAGATGGTCCCTACGAGCAGTACTTC. It encodes CASSLDGPYEQYF.

The chain is built from TRBV6-5 and TRBJ2-2, with 9 bases identical to TRBD2. The J segment lost 2 bases and the V segment lost 4 bases, leaving 11 bases of the junction unmatched. The CDR3 totals 18 residues. Germline lookup yields CDR1 MNHEY and CDR2 SVGAGI. DNA for the CDR3: TGTGCCAGCAGTTTTTCCCCGGCTAGCGGGGCCAACACCGGGGAGCTGTTTTTT. This translates into CASSFSPASGANTGELFF.

This clonotype was counted many times. The chain recombines TRBV5-1 with TRBJ1-1, with unresolved D. This CDR3 comprises 16 residues. Per germline, CDR1 SGHRS and CDR2 YFSETQ. V lost 2 bases and J lost 4, with 18 bases in between. The CDR3 nucleotides are TGCGCCAGCAGCTTCATCGAGAGGGAAGGGAGCACTGAAGCTTTCTTT. Translation: CASSFIEREGSTEAFF.

A few counts support this clonotype. The chain couples TRBV20-1 to TRBJ1-1; no definite D call. With 0 bases removed from V and 0 bases from J, the gap between germline ends came to 5 bases. The V gene's germline CDR1 is DFQATT and CDR2 SNEGSKA (reference sequence). The CDR3 has 13 residues. The CDR3: CSARDWMNTEAFF. Written as DNA, the CDR3 is TGCAGTGCTAGAGACTGGATGAACACTGAAGCTTTCTTT.

The rearrangement links TRBV5-1 to TRBJ2-1; D is uncertain. This CDR3 contains 14 residues. Germline-derived CDR1 and CDR2 are SGHRS and YFSETQ. V was shortened by 1 base and J by 5 bases, with 10 bases between the two germline ends. CDR3 region: CASSLMGGNNEQFF. The CDR3 DNA is TGCGCCAGCAGCTTGATGGGCGGAAACAATGAGCAGTTCTTC. The variable domain in full, completed from reference TRBV5-1 and TRBJ2-1, reads KAGVTQTPRYLIKTRGQQVTLSCSPISGHRSVSWYQQTPGQGLQFLFEYFSETQRNKGNFPGRFSGRQFSNSRSEMNVSTLELGDSALYLCASSLMGGNNEQFFGPGTRLTVL.

This clonotype was detected only a few times. The V gene is TRBV10-3, the J gene TRBJ2-1, with 7 bases aligning to TRBD1. With V trimmed by 0 bases and J by 13 bases, 9 bases remained unmatched. Germline CDR1 and CDR2: ENHRY and SYGVKD. The CDR3 sequence is 14 residues long. The CDR3 coding sequence is TGTGCCATCAGTGAGTCGGGTGGACAGGCCACCCAGTTCTTC. Protein sequence: CAISESGGQATQFF.

The chain joins TRBV4-1 to TRBJ2-3, with 9 bases aligning to TRBD2. This CDR3 has 15 amino acids. V trimming: 3 bases; J trimming: 2 bases; junction bases outside the gene matches: 3. The germline gives CDR1 MGHRA, CDR2 YSYEKL. The CDR3 sequence is CASSQSSGATDTQYF. In DNA, the CDR3 is TGCGCCAGCAGCCAGTCTAGCGGGGCCACAGATACGCAGTATTTT.

This clonotype has a count of ten or more. The genes are TRBV20-1 and TRBJ2-3, with 10 bases matching TRBD2. V lost 0 bases, J lost 4 bases, and 13 bases stayed unmatched. Germline loops: CDR1 DFQATT, CDR2 SNEGSKA (reference sequence). The length of the CDR3 is 18 residues. The CDR3 is CSARDRLAGEYWADTQYF. DNA for the CDR3: TGCAGTGCTAGAGATCGGCTAGCGGGAGAATATTGGGCAGATACGCAGTATTTT.

This clonotype was counted at least ten times. The V gene is TRBV7-9, the J gene TRBJ1-1; D gene ambiguous. Trimming stripped 1 base from V and 11 bases from J, with 8 bases between. Germline lookup yields CDR1 SEHNR and CDR2 FQNEAQ (reference sequence). This CDR3 is 11 amino acids long. CDR3 nucleotide sequence: TGTGCCAGCAGCTTAGGGCGAGACGCTTTCTTT. Translation gives CASSLGRDAFF.

The gene calls are TRBV20-1 and TRBJ1-2; TRBD1 matches 9 bases. The CDR3 has 13 amino acids. The germline V gene has CDR1 DFQATT and CDR2 SNEGSKA (reference sequence). Trimming cost V 5 bases and J 4 bases; bases outside gene matches: 5. CDR3 DNA sequence: TGCAGTGCTGGGACAGGGAAGGGCTATGGCTACACCTTC. This encodes CSAGTGKGYGYTF.

This clonotype appeared a few times. The rearrangement links TRBV28 to TRBJ2-1; tentatively, D is TRBD1 (6 bases). This CDR3 spans 15 amino acids. The germline CDR1 and CDR2 sequences are MDHEN and SYDVKM. V was shortened by 7 bases and J by 4 bases, with 17 bases between the two germline ends. CDR3 sequence reads: CASMGEYRVYNEQFF. The CDR3 nucleotides read TGTGCCAGCATGGGGGAATACAGGGTTTACAATGAGCAGTTCTTC.

This clonotype was counted only a few times. The chain links TRBV20-1 to TRBJ2-7; D might be TRBD1 or TRBD2, each matching 5 bases. The germline V gene encodes CDR1 DFQATT and CDR2 SNEGSKA (reference sequence). The length of the CDR3 is 15 residues. V was pared by 4 bases and J by 1 base, with 17 bases between. As DNA, the CDR3 is TGCAGTGCTAAACCCGAGAGGGGCCCGTCCTACGAGCAGTACTTC. This encodes CSAKPERGPSYEQYF.